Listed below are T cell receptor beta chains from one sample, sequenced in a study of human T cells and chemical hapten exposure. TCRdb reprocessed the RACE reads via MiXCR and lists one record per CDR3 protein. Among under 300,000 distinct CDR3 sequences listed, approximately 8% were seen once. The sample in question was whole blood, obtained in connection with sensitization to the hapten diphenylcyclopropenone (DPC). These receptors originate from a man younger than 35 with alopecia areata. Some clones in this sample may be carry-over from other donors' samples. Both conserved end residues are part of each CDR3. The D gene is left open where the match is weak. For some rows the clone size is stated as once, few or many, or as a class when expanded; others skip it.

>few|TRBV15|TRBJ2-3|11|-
CATRGGDTQYF
TGTGCCACGCGGGGAGGCGATACGCAGTATTTT
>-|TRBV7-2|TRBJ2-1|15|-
CASSLESGTYNEQFF
TGTGCCAGCAGCTTAGAAAGCGGTACCTACAATGAGCAGTTCTTC
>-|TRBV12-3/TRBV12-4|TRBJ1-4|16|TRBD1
CAGGYRGTSGNEKLFF
TGTGCCGGGGGTTACAGGGGAACGAGCGGGAATGAAAAACTGTTTTTT
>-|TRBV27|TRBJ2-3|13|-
CASSFPNRDTQYF
TGTGCCAGCAGTTTCCCCAACCGAGATACGCAGTATTTT
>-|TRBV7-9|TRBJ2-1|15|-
CASSLAMGQRDEQFF
TGTGCCAGCAGCTTAGCCATGGGCCAAAGGGATGAGCAGTTCTTC
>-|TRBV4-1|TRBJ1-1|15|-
CASSPLGIGNTEAFF
TGCGCCAGCAGCCCTTTAGGAATAGGAAACACTGAAGCTTTCTTT
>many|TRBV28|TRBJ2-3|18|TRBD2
CASRPQGLAGDSTDTQYF
TGTGCCAGCAGACCTCAAGGACTAGCGGGGGACAGCACAGATACGCAGTATTTT
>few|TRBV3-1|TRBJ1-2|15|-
CASSRSSGGAYGYTF
TGTGCCAGCAGCCGCTCGTCAGGAGGGGCCTATGGCTACACCTTC
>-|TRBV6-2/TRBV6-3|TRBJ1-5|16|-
CASSYGPGNSNQPQHF
TGTGCCAGCAGTTACGGACCAGGTAATAGCAATCAGCCCCAGCATTTT
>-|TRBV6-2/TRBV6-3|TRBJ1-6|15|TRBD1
CASSYSGTANSPLHF
TGTGCCAGCAGTTACTCCGGGACAGCCAATTCACCCCTCCACTTT
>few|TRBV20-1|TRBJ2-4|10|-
CSAKENIQYF
TGCAGTGCTAAGGAAAACATTCAGTACTTC